A selection of T cell receptor beta chains follows, all from one sample in a study of blood T cell repertoires in COVID-19. Sequencing was performed with immunoSEQ multiplex PCR; in TCRdb, only in-frame clones are kept and a portion is missing. The sample lists approximately 500,000 clones; around 87% were seen once. The specimen was PBMCs or T cells enriched from blood (not recorded which). The receptors originated from a woman between 40 and 50 years old who had recovered from COVID-19. Each CDR3 is given with its conserved first and last residue. The D gene is left open where the match is weak.

v_call	j_call	d_call	cdr3_aa
TRBV2	TRBJ1-5	NA	CASKGAGGNQPQHF
TRBV6-5	TRBJ2-7	TRBD1	CASSYGPGQDTYEQYF
TRBV3-1/TRBV3-2	TRBJ2-3	TRBD2	CASSQDQGRTSGVDTQYF
TRBV5-1	TRBJ2-5	NA	CASSRVGGTETQYF
TRBV2	TRBJ2-1	TRBD2	CASTFSGSSSYNEQFF
TRBV24-1	TRBJ2-3	NA	CATSDAGGPGDTQYF
TRBV18	TRBJ2-1	TRBD2	CASSPRTSGGEQFF
TRBV25-1	TRBJ1-2	NA	CASSTGGGVYGYTF
TRBV5-4	TRBJ2-5	TRBD1	CASSTRDSQETQYF
TRBV5-1	TRBJ1-2	NA	CASSLARRGGGYTF
TRBV5-1	TRBJ1-1	NA	CASSLVVGLNTEAFF
TRBV25-1	TRBJ1-5	NA	CASSESGPQPQHF
TRBV27	TRBJ2-1	TRBD2	CASSFSGGNEQFF
TRBV12-3/TRBV12-4	TRBJ2-1	NA	CASSLHSNNEQFF
TRBV2	TRBJ1-5	NA	CASSDGGNQPQHF
TRBV25-1	TRBJ1-1	TRBD1	CASSATGTEAFF
TRBV3-1/TRBV3-2	TRBJ1-1	NA	CASSQGEQTEAFF
TRBV4-3	TRBJ2-5	TRBD1	CASSQAAGTGGWETQYF
TRBV9	TRBJ2-3	TRBD1	CASSPPLRQGATDTQYF
TRBV4-1	TRBJ1-3	NA	CASSQGSLAGNTIYF
TRBV6-2/TRBV6-3	TRBJ1-1	NA	CASSLLRARATEAFF
TRBV5-1	TRBJ2-6	NA	CASSFSGSGANVLTF
TRBV11-1	TRBJ2-1	NA	CASSLEGQSSYNEQFF
TRBV7-8	TRBJ2-5	TRBD2	CASSLGTSGRLETQYF
TRBV5-1	TRBJ2-3	TRBD2	CASSWLAGGPEDTQYF
TRBV5-1	TRBJ2-5	NA	CASTTGRGFETQYF
TRBV6-5	TRBJ2-2	NA	CASSYSNRRATGELFF
TRBV11-2	TRBJ2-2	TRBD1	CASRDPGTGGPGELFF
TRBV2	TRBJ2-7	TRBD2	CASSSNSGRLYEQYF
TRBV7-6	TRBJ1-4	NA	CASSLGTWGEKLFF
TRBV19	TRBJ2-7	TRBD1	CASSIVQGGDEQYF
TRBV27	TRBJ2-7	NA	CASSLRISYEQYF
TRBV7-9	TRBJ2-7	NA	CASSLGGTSYEQYF